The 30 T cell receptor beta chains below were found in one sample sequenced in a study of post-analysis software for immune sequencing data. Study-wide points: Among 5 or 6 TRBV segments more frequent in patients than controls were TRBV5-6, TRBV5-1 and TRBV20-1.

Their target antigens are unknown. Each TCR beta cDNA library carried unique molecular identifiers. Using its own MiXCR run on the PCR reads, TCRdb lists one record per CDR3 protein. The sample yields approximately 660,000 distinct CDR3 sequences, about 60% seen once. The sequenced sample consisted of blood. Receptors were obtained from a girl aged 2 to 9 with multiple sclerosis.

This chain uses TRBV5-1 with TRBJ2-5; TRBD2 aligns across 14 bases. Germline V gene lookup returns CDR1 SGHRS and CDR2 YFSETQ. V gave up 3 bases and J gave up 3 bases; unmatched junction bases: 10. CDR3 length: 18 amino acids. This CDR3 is CASSSLMAGLAGEETQYF. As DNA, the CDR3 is TGCGCCAGCAGCTCACTCATGGCGGGACTAGCGGGGGAAGAGACCCAGTACTTC.

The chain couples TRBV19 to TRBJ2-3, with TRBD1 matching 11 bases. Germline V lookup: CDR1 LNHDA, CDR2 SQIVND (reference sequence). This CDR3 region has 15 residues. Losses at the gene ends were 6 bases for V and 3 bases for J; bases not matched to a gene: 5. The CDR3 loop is CASRPDRGLTDTQYF. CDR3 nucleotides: TGTGCCAGTAGACCGGACAGGGGGCTTACAGATACGCAGTATTTT. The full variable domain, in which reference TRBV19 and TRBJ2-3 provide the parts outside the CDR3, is DGGITQSPKYLFRKEGQNVTLSCEQNLNHDAMYWYRQDPGQGLRLIYYSQIVNDFQKGDIAEGYSVSREKKESFPLTVTSAQKNPTAFYLCASRPDRGLTDTQYFGPGTRLTVL.

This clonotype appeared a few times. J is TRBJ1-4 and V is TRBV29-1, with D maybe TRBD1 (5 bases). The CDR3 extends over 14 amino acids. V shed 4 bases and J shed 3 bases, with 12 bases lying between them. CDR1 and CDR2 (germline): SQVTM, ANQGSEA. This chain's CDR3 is CSVGRGMANEKLFF. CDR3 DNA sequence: TGCAGCGTTGGCCGGGGGATGGCTAATGAAAAACTGTTTTTT.

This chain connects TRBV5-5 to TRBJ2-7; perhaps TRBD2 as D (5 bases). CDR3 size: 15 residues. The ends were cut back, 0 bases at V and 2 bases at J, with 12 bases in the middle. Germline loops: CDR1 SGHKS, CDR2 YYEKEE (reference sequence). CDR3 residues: CASSLAPSGTYEQYF. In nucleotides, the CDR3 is TGTGCCAGCAGCTTGGCGCCCAGCGGTACCTACGAGCAGTACTTC.

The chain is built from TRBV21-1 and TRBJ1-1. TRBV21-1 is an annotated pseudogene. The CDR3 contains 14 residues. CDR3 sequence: CASSNQRAVAEAFF. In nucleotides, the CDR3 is TGTGCCAGCAGCAACCAAAGGGCAGTAGCCGAAGCTTTCTTT.

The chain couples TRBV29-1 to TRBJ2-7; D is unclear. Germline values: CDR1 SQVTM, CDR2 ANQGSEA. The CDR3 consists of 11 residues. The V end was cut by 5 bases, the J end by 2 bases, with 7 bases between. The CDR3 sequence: CSVKTTYEQYF. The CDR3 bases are TGCAGCGTTAAGACGACCTACGAGCAGTACTTC.

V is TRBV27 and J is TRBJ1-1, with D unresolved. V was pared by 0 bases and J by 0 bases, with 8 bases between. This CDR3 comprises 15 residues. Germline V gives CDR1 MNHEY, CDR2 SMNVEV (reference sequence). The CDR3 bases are TGTGCCAGCAGTTTATCGCCGGAGTTGAACACTGAAGCTTTCTTT. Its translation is CASSLSPELNTEAFF.

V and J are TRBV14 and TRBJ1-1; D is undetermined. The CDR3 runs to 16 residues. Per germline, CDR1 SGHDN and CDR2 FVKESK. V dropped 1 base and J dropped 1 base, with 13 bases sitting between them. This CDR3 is CASSQGGLKRNTEAFF. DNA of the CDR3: TGTGCCAGCAGCCAAGGGGGTCTAAAGCGGAACACTGAAGCTTTCTTT.

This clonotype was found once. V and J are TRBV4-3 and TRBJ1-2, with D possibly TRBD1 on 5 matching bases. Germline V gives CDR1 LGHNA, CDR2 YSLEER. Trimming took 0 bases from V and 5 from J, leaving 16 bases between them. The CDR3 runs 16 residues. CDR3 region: CASSQDVQASWYGYTF. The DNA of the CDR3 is TGCGCCAGCAGCCAAGATGTACAGGCTTCGTGGTATGGCTACACCTTC.

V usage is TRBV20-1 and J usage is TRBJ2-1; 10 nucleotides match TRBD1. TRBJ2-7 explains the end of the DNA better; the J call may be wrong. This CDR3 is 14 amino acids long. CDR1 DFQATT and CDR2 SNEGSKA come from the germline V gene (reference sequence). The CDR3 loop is CSAQPGQGLREQYF. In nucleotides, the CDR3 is TGCAGTGCTCAGCCGGGACAGGGGCTTCGCGAGCAGTACTTC.

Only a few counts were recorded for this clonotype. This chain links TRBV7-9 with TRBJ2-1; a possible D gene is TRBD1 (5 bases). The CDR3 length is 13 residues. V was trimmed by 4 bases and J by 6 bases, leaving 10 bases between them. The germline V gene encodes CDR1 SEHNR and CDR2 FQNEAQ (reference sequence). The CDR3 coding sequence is TGTGCCAGCAGCTCGATTCAGGGCAATGAGCAGTTCTTC. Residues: CASSSIQGNEQFF. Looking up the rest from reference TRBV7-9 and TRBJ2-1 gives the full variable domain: DTGVSQNPRHKITKRGQNVTFRCDPISEHNRLYWYRQTLGQGPEFLTYFQNEAQLEKSRLLSDRFSAERPKGSFSTLEIQRTEQGDSAMYLCASSSIQGNEQFFGPGTRLTVL.

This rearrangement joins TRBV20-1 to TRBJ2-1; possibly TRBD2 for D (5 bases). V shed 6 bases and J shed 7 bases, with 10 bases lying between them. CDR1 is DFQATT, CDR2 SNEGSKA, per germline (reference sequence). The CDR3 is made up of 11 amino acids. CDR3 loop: CSAVTGNEQFF. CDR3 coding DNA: TGCAGTGCCGTAACGGGGAATGAGCAGTTCTTC.

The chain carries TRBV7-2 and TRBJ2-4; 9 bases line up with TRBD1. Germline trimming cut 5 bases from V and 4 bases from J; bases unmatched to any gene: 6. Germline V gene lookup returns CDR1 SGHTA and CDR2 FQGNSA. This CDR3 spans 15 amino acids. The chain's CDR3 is CASSPSGTGKNIQYF. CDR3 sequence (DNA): TGTGCCAGCAGCCCATCCGGGACAGGGAAAAACATTCAGTACTTC. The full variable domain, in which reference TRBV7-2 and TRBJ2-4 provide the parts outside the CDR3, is GAGVSQSPSNKVTEKGKDVELRCDPISGHTALYWYRQSLGQGLEFLIYFQGNSAPDKSGLPSDRFSAERTGGSVSTLTIQRTQQEDSAVYLCASSPSGTGKNIQYFGAGTRLSVL.

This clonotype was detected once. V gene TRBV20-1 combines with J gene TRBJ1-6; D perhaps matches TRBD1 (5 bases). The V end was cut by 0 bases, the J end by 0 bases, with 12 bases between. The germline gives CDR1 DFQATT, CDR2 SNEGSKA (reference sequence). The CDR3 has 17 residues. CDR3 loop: CSARDVRASSYNSPLHF. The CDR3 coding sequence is TGCAGTGCTAGAGATGTCAGGGCGAGCTCCTATAATTCACCCCTCCACTTT.

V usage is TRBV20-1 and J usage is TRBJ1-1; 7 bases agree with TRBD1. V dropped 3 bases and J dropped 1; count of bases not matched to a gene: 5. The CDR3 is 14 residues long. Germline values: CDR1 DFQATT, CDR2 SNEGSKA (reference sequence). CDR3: CSASGQASNTEAFF. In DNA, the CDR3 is TGCAGTGCTAGTGGACAGGCCTCGAACACTGAAGCTTTCTTT.

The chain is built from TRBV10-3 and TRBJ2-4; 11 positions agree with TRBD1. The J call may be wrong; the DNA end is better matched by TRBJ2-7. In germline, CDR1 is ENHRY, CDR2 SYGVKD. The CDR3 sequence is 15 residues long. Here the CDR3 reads CAISGAGTGGYEQYF. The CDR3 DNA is TGTGCCATCAGTGGGGCCGGGACAGGGGGCTACGAGCAGTACTTC.

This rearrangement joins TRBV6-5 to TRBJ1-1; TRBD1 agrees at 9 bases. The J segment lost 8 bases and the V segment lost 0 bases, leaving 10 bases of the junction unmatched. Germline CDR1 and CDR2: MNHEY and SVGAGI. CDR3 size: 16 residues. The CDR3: CASSYSPTTGGGEAFF. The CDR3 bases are TGTGCCAGCAGTTACTCACCCACCACAGGGGGCGGCGAAGCTTTCTTT.

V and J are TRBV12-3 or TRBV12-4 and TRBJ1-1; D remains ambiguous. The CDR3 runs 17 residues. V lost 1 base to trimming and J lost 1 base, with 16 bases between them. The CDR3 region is CASSLEFGLAGNTEAFF. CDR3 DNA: TGTGCCAGCAGTTTAGAATTTGGTTTGGCAGGGAACACTGAAGCTTTCTTT.

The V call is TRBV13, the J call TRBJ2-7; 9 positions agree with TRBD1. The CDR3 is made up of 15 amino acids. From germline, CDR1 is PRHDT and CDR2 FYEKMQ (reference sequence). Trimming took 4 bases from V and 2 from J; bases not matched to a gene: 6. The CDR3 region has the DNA TGTGCCAGCAGCTCGGGACAGGGTGAGCCCTACGAGCAGTACTTC. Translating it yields CASSSGQGEPYEQYF.

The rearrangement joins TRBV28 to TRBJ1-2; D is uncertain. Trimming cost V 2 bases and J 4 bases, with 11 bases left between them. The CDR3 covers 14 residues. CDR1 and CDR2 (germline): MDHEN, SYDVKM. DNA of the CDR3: TGTGCCAGCAGTTTAGGAGGGATCATCTATGGCTACACCTTC. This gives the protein CASSLGGIIYGYTF.

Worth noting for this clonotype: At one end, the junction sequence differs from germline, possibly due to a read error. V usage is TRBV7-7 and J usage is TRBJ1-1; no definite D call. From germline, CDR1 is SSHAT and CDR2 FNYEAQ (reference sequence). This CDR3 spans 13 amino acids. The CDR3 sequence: CASSAGLHTEAFF. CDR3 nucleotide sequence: TGTGCTAGCAGCGCCGGGCTCCACACTGAAGCTTTCTTT.

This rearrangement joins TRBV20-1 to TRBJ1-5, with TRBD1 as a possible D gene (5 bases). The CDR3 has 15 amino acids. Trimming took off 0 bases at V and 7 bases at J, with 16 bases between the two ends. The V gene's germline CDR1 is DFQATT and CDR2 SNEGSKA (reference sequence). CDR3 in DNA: TGCAGTGCTAGAGATAGGGGTTTAGAGAGGCAGCCCCAGCATTTT. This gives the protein CSARDRGLERQPQHF.

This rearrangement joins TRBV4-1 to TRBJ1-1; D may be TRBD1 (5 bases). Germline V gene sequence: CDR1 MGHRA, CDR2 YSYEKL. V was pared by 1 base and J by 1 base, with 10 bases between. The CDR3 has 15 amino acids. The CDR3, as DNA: TGCGCCAGCAGCCAAGCTGGGGGGAAGAACACTGAAGCTTTCTTT. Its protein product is CASSQAGGKNTEAFF.

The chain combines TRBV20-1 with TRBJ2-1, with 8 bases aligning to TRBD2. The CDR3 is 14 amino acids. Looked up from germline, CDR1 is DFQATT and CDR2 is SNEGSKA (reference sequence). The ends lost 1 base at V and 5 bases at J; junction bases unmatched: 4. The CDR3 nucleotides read TGCAGTGCTAGAGGACTAGCGAACAACAATGAGCAGTTCTTC. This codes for CSARGLANNNEQFF.

For the CDR3, the DNA is TGTGCCAGCAGCCCACGGGACAGGGGGGACTATGGCTACACCTTC. It specifies CASSPRDRGDYGYTF. The V call is TRBV7-9, the J call TRBJ1-2; 11 nucleotides align to TRBD1. J gave up 3 bases and V 5 bases, and 5 bases lay outside the gene matches. CDR3 size: 15 residues. Germline CDR1 is SEHNR and CDR2 is FQNEAQ (reference sequence).

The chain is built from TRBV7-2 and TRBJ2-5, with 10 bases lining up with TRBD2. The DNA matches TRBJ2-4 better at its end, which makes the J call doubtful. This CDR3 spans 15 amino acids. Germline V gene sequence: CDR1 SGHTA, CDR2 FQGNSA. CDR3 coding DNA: TGTGCCAGCAGCAGAGCGGGGGGGTGGGCAAACATTCAGTACTTC. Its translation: CASSRAGGWANIQYF.

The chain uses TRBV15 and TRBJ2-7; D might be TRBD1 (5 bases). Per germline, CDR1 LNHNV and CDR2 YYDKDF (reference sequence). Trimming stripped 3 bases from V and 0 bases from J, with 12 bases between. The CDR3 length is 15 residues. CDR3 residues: CATSRTDIYSYEQYF. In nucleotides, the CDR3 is TGTGCCACCAGCAGGACGGACATCTACTCCTACGAGCAGTACTTC.

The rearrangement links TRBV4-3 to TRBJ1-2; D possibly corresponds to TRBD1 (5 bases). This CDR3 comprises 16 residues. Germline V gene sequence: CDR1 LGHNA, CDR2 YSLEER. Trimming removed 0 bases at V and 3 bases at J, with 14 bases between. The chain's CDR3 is CASSQDWFGGDYGYTF. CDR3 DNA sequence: TGCGCCAGCAGCCAAGATTGGTTTGGAGGGGACTATGGCTACACCTTC.

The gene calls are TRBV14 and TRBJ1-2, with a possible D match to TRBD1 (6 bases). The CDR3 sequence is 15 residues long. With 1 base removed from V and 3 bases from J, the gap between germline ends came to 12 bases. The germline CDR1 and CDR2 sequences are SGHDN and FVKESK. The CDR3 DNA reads TGTGCCAGCAGCCAAGTAGGGGGAACTCACTATGGCTACACCTTC. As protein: CASSQVGGTHYGYTF.

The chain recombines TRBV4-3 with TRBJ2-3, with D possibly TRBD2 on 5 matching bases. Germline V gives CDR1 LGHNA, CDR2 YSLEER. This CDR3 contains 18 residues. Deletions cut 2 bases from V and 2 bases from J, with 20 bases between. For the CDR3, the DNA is TGCGCCAGCAGCCAAACCCCTCCCCGGGGTTACGACACAGATACGCAGTATTTT. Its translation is CASSQTPPRGYDTDTQYF.